Given below is one TCR beta chain in context. As yet, its antigen is unknown. TCRdb keeps only in-frame clones here, not all; method: immunoSEQ multiplex PCR. The table has tens of thousands of clones, approximately 93% seen once. The data belong to a study of cytomegalovirus exposure and HLA in healthy donors. Whole-study results and caveats: Among the CMV-associated chains, three were confirmed in vitro as specific for CMV antigens.

V lost 6 bases to trimming and J lost 3 bases, with 8 bases between them. The CDR3 is made up of 13 amino acids. Germline V gene lookup returns CDR1 ENHRY and CDR2 SYGVKD. Donors came from a validation cohort of some 110 subjects, distinct from the first 666-subject cohort. The receptor was isolated from a woman in her twenties or thirties in good health and CMV-seronegative. V gene TRBV10-3 combines with J gene TRBJ1-4; unclear D gene. The source material was PBMCs. In DNA form, the CDR3 reads TGTGCCATCAGCGCCAGGCCTAATGAAAAACTGTTTTTT. Translating it yields CAISARPNEKLFF.